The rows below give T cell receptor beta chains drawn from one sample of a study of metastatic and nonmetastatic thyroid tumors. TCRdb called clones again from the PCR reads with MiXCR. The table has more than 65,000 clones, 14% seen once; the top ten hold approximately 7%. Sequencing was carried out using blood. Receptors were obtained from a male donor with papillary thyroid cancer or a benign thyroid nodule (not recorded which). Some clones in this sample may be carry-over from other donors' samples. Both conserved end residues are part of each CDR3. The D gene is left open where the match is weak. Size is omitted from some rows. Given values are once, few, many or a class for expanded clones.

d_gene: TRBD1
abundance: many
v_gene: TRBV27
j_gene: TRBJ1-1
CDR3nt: TGTGCCAGCAGTTTAGTTGGGACAGGGTTGGGCACTGAAGCTTTCTTT
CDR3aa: CASSLVGTGLGTEAFF

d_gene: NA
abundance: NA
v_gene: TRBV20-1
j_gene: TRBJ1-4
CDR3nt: TGCAGTGCTAGGGGAGTTCCTAGGGAAAAACTGTTTTTT
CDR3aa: CSARGVPREKLFF

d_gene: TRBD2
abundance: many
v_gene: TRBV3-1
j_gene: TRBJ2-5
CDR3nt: TGTGCCAGCAGCCAAGTAGGCGGGAGAGGAGAGACCCAGTACTTC
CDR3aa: CASSQVGGRGETQYF

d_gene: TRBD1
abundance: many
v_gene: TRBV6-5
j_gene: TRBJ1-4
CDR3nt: TGTGCCAGCAGTTACTCGTGGGGGACAGGGAATGAAAAACTGTTTTTT
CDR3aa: CASSYSWGTGNEKLFF

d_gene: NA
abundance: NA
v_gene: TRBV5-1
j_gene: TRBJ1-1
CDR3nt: TGCGCCAGCAGCAAGGGGACCGCCGGTGAGACCACTGAAGCTTTCTTT
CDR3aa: CASSKGTAGETTEAFF

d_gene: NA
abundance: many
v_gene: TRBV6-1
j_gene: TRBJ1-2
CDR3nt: TGTGCCAGCAGTCTCGACGGACCCTATGGCTACACCTTC
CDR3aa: CASSLDGPYGYTF

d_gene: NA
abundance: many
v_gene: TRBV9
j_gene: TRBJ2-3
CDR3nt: TGTGCCAGCAGCGTAGGTGTCAACTCCAGATTCACAGATACGCAGTATTTT
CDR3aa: CASSVGVNSRFTDTQYF

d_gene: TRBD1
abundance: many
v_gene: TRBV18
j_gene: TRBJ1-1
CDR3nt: TGTGCCAGCTCACTATCCCGGACAGGGGGCTTTACTGAAGCTTTCTTT
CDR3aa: CASSLSRTGGFTEAFF

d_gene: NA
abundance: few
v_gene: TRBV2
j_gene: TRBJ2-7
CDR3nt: TGTGCCAGCAGGGTACAGGGAGTATCGAACCAGCAGTACTTC
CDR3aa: CASRVQGVSNQQYF

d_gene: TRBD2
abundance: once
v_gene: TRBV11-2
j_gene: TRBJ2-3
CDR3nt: TGTGTCAGCAGCTACAACCTCCTAGCGGGAGGGCCCACAGATACGCAGTATTTT
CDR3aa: CVSSYNLLAGGPTDTQYF

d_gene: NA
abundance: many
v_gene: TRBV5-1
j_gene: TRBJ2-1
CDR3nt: TGCGCCAGCAGCCCGCGACCGGGGGCCTCTCAGAATGAGCAGTTCTTC
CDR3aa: CASSPRPGASQNEQFF

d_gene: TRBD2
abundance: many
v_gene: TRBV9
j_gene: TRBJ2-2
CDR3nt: TGTGCCAGCAGCGTAGAGGAGCGGGAGGTTTACACCGGGGAGCTGTTTTTT
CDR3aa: CASSVEEREVYTGELFF

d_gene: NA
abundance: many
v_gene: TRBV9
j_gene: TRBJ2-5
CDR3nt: TGTGCCAGCAGCGTAGACGGGGGCACCCAGTACTTC
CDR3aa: CASSVDGGTQYF

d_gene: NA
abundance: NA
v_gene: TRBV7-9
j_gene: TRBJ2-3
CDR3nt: TGTGCCAGCATCTTAGAGGCGCTTCCCGATACGCAGTATTTT
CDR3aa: CASILEALPDTQYF

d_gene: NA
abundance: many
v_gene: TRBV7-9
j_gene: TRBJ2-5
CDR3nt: TGTGCCAGCAGCTTAAACTCGGCCCAGTACTTC
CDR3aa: CASSLNSAQYF

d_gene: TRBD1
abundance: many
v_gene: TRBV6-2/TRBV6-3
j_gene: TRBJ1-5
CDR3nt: TGTGCCAGCAGTGTGACAGGGGGCAATCAGCCCCAGCATTTT
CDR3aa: CASSVTGGNQPQHF

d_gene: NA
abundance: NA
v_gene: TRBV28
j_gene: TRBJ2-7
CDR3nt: TGTGCTAGCAGGCTAGGAGGCGAGCAGTACTTC
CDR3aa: CASRLGGEQYF

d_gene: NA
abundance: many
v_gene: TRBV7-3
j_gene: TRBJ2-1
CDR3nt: TGTGCCAGCAGCTTAAGACTAGAACCCAATGAGCAGTTCTTC
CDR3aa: CASSLRLEPNEQFF

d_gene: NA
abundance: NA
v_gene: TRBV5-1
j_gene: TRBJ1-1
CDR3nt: TGCGCCAGCAGCTTGGTGGGTCGAGATGAAGCTTTCTTT
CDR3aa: CASSLVGRDEAFF

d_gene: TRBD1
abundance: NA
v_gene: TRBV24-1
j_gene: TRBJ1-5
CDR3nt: TGTGCCACCACGACTAGCTGGGCCTCCGCGGACAGGGGGCGGACCGCTCAGCCCCAGCATTTT
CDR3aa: CATTTSWASADRGRTAQPQHF

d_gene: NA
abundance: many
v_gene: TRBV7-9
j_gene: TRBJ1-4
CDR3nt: TGTGCCAGCAGCGGTACAGGGCCAACTAATGAAAAACTGTTTTTT
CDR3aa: CASSGTGPTNEKLFF

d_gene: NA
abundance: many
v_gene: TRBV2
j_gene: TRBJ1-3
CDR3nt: TGTGCCAGCAGTGAAAGGAACTCTGGAAACACCATATATTTT
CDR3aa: CASSERNSGNTIYF

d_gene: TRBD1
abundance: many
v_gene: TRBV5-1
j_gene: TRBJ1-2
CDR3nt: TGCGCCAGCAGCACGGGACAGGGGGGACATAACTATGGCTACACCTTC
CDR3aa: CASSTGQGGHNYGYTF

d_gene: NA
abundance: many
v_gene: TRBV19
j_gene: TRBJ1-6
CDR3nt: TGTGCCAGTAGCGACAACTCCTATAATTCACCCCTCCACTTT
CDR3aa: CASSDNSYNSPLHF

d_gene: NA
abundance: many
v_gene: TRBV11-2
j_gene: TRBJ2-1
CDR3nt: TGTGCCAGCAGCTTAGAAGGGGAGCCCCCCTACAATGAGCAGTTCTTC
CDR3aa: CASSLEGEPPYNEQFF

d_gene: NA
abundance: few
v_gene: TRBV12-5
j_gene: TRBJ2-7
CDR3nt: TGTGCTAGTGGTTTGTCAGAATTTCCCTACGAGCAGTACTTC
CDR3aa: CASGLSEFPYEQYF

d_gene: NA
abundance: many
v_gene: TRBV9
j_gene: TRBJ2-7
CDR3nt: TGTGCCAGCAGCGTTCAGGGAATTAGCCACGAGCAGTACTTC
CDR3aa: CASSVQGISHEQYF

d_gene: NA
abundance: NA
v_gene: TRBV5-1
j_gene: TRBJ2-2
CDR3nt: TGCGCCAGCAGCTTGGGGACTACGGGGCGCGCCGGGGAGCTGTTTTTT
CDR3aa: CASSLGTTGRAGELFF

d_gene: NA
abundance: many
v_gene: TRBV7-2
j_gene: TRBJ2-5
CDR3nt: TGTGCCAGCAGCTTCAGGGTCCAAGAGACCCAGTACTTC
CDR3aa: CASSFRVQETQYF

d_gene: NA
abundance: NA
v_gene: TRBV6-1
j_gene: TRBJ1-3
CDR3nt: TGTGCCAGCAGCCTCGTCACGGGACGGGGCTCTGTAAACACCATATATTTT
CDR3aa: CASSLVTGRGSVNTIYF

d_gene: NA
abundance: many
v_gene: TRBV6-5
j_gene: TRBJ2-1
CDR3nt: TGTGCCAGCAGTTACTCCGGGGATCAGAGGGATGAGCAGTTCTTC
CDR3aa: CASSYSGDQRDEQFF

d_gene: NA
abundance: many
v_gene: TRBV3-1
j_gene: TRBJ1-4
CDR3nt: TGTGCCAGCAGCCCTGGACGGTCTAATGAAAAACTGTTTTTT
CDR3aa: CASSPGRSNEKLFF

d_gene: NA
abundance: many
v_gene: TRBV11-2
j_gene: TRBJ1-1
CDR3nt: TGTGCCAGCAGCCCGAACAGGAAACCTGAAGCTTTCTTT
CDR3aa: CASSPNRKPEAFF

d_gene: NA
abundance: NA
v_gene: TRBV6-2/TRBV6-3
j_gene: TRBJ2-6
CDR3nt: TGTGCCAGCAGTTACTCTATCCAGGCCGCTTCGTGGGCCAACGTCCTGACTTTC
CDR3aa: CASSYSIQAASWANVLTF

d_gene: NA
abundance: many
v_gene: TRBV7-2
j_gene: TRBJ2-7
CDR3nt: TGTGCCAGCAGCTTAGCGGGGGGGGGAACAGGGAGCTCCTACGAGCAGTACTTC
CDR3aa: CASSLAGGGTGSSYEQYF

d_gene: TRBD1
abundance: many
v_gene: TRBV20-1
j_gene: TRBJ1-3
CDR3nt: TGCAGTGCTGGGGACAGGGGTGCTGGAAACACCATATATTTT
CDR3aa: CSAGDRGAGNTIYF

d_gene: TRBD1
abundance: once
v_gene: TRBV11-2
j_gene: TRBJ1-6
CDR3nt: TGTGCCAGCAGGGGACAGGGGGAGATCCCCCTCCACTTT
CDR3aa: CASRGQGEIPLHF